This T cell receptor (beta chain) was identified in a study of technical replicates of blood from several donors. Method: immunoSEQ multiplex PCR; TCRdb's copy keeps in-frame clones and lacks some. Among tens of thousands of clones listed, nearly 98% were seen once. Trimming took off 3 bases at V and 2 bases at J, with 9 bases between the two ends. Germline CDR1 and CDR2: SGHRS and YFSETQ. CDR3 length: 13 amino acids. Sequenced: T cells isolated from PBMCs. This chain links TRBV5-1 with TRBJ2-7; tentatively, D is TRBD2 (5 bases). This clonotype was obtained from a human donor in good health. The CDR3: CASSWTGTYEQYF. The CDR3, as DNA: TGCGCCAGCAGCTGGACTGGAACCTACGAGCAGTACTTC. The full variable domain, in which reference TRBV5-1 and TRBJ2-7 provide the parts outside the CDR3, is KAGVTQTPRYLIKTRGQQVTLSCSPISGHRSVSWYQQTPGQGLQFLFEYFSETQRNKGNFPGRFSGRQFSNSRSEMNVSTLELGDSALYLCASSWTGTYEQYFGPGTRLTVT.